This record concerns one TCR beta chain sequence. Its antigen is unknown. The data were taken from a study of cytomegalovirus exposure and HLA in healthy donors (dated by TCRdb to 2016 to 2017). For the study in its entirety: According to an earlier analysis of 587 of the donors, roughly 180 million T cells yielded 90 million to 130 million unique TCR beta sequences and approximately 300 Gb of sequence data. An early release covering about 600 HLA-typed donors comprised approximately 290 gigabases of sequencing data and about 90 million unique TCR sequences. Of the 300 to 500 genotyped donors, 65% to 90% were placed in the genetic ancestry cluster associated with self-reported Caucasian donors. The aim of the study was to test whether cataloging public T cell receptors could identify signatures of past pathogen exposure. The T cell repertoires of 666 subjects were profiled by immunosequencing and related to cytomegalovirus serostatus. Along with the roughly 610-subject first cohort, a separate validation cohort of about 110 different subjects was used. To predict cytomegalovirus infection status, the study brought together high-throughput TCR immunosequencing, statistical association of individual TCRs with disease status, and machine learning. To study patterns of TCR occurrence, a later analysis re-analyzed previously published TCR beta repertoires from 666 donors and added high-resolution HLA genotyping. The later analysis used no new phenotypic data to find candidate immune exposures, relying instead on TCR beta sequences and their occurrence across donors. To decide whether each TCR beta V gene segment behaved as functional or pseudogenic, an earlier analysis of approximately 600 of the donors relied on high-throughput TCR beta sequencing. Donor age, sex, ethnicity and CMV serostatus were collected together with the repertoire data. A later genetic analysis used genome-wide SNP genotypes for about 60% of the roughly 700 donors, treating that subset as a discovery cohort. All discovery cohort repertoires had been generated using a single sequencing platform. Both class I and class II loci were covered by HLA typing, at four-digit resolution. Typing coverage differed by locus: A, B, C, DRB1 and DQB1 were typed in about 620-630 donors, DQA1 in about 500, DPA1 in around 610, and DPB1 in around 440. Because of strong linkage in the cohort, five DR-DQ haplotypes were treated as single units for association and clustering. Across 300 to 500 genotyped donors of the cohort, an average of about 240,000 unique TCR beta nucleotide sequences per donor were sequenced, and about a sixth of those sequences were non-productive. Results the study describes overall, beyond this receptor: The cohort was sequenced for TCR beta chains only, and without alpha or paired-chain data the features that could be detected were limited. In vitro tests confirmed that three of the cytomegalovirus-associated TCR beta chains recognize cytomegalovirus antigens. In a later analysis, the rate of TCR association differed among HLA loci, with DRB1 alleles having the most associated TCRs and HLA-C alleles having the fewest. An association between a missense DCLRE1C variant and V-gene and J-gene trimming of TCR beta chains was found in a later genetic analysis and replicated in an independent cohort. According to a later analysis, most CMV-associated TCR beta chains appeared to be HLA-restricted, and the HLA associations seemed to be driven largely by CMV exposure. In a later analysis, HLA-associated TCR beta chains were found to be more clonally expanded and to have lower generation probabilities than equally common non-associated chains. Because the 87-base-pair reads could not distinguish some IMGT-functional V segments, including TRBV6-2 and TRBV6-3, those segments were excluded. Roughly 15 rarely observed V segments, including chromosome 9 orphons, were excluded from the earlier analysis of approximately 600 of the donors because counts were too low. A later analysis associated about 18,000 TCR beta sequences with specific HLA alleles at a false discovery rate of 0.05. The authors suggested that the approach could potentially be generalized to other disease states and immunological phenotypes. According to a later analysis, parvovirus B19, influenza, CMV and Epstein-Barr virus appeared linked to several top co-occurrence clusters. Cytomegalovirus status was reported to be diagnosed by the classifier with high specificity and sensitivity in both the original and validation cohorts. Across donors, most TCR sequences were observed very rarely, whereas some public TCRs were present in many individuals. In a later genetic analysis, fewer N-insertions in productive TCRs were reported among donors in an Asian-associated ancestry cluster than the approximately 670-donor mean. An earlier analysis of some 560 of the donors showed that most TCR beta V segments appeared in productive rearrangements either about 87% or about 30% of the time, which broadly matched IMGT annotations. A further reported finding was that TCR beta sequences accurately predicted the HLA-A and HLA-B alleles for most subjects in the first cohort. A cluster of highly shared sequence variants was judged likely to represent a technical artifact of the sequencing pipeline. HLA typing was unavailable for some donors at each locus, so association tests used only the typed subset. In the study, 150 to 200 TCR beta chains were listed as associated with cytomegalovirus. Presence/absence analyses assumed roughly uniform sequencing depth across donors, an assumption that may not hold. The only immune exposure information available for the cohort was CMV serostatus. When HLA alleles, especially DR and DQ, strongly co-occurred, TCR associations were difficult to assign to individual alleles. Correlated functional status among segregating V segments might be attributable to linkage disequilibrium, but an unknown experimental factor could not be ruled out.

The V end loses 6 bases and the J end loses 7 bases, and a stretch of 15 bases separates them. The CDR3 numbers 13 residues from cysteine through phenylalanine. Only the CDR3 portion is preserved as DNA: 39 bases, with reading frame beginning at the first base. CDR1 and CDR2, looked up from the germline V gene, are MNHEY and SVGAGI. The cohort comprised 670 or so healthy bone marrow donors. At the time of sampling, every cohort member was nominally healthy, though immune exposures that went unrecorded were likely present. The donor was CMV seronegative and belonged to the group of around 350 seronegative cohort members. A peripheral blood sample was collected from each donor, and TCR beta sequencing was performed on peripheral blood mononuclear cells. Genomic DNA extraction from the blood cell samples was performed with the Qiagen DNeasy Blood Extraction Kit. Libraries were constructed by the immunoSEQ multiplex PCR assay. A mixture of 60 forward primers for TCR Vbeta segments and 13 reverse primers for TCR Jbeta segments was used in the multiplex PCR. The CDR3 region of rearranged TCR beta genes was amplified from genomic DNA with a multiplex PCR assay. The amplified TCR beta libraries were sequenced on the Illumina HiSeq System as 87-base-pair reads. In the original analysis: Across the 666 repertoires, a later analysis counted 80 million or so unique TCR beta chains, around 11 million of which were shared by at least two donors. Raw reads were error-corrected and collapsed into unique sequences with a nearest-neighbor algorithm that merged closely related sequences to remove PCR and sequencing errors. Alignment of CDR3 sequences to IMGT reference sequences was used to assign V, D and J gene segments. For a sequence to be retained, a match of at least six nucleotides was required to both a V gene segment and a J gene segment. A rearrangement counted as productive if the CDR3 had no stop codons and remained in frame with V and J, and every other rearrangement counted as non-productive. CDR3 was defined by IMGT convention, running from the second conserved V-encoded cysteine to the conserved J-encoded phenylalanine. In an earlier analysis of roughly 580 of the donors, sequences lacking an unambiguous match to a single V gene segment were excluded. In an earlier analysis of about 590 of the donors, a V segment was called functional when productive rearrangements were above 56.7%, and segregating when the standard deviation between donors exceeded 5%. A statistical classification framework was developed to diagnose cytomegalovirus status using the catalog of TCR beta chain sequences. A later analysis assigned V and J genes by comparing TCR nucleotide sequences with IMGT/GENE-DB human TR gene sequences. A later analysis assigned CDR3 sequences and most-parsimonious VDJ recombination scenarios with the TCRdist pipeline. In a later analysis, each TCR beta chain was defined by its CDR3 amino acid sequence together with its V-gene family, and reads without a unique V-gene family were excluded. As a way to deal with suspected cross-contamination and a sequencing artifact, a later analysis dropped more than 500 nucleotide sequences that were highly shared and had low generation probability. A later analysis calculated a clonal expansion index for each public chain from normalized within-repertoire ranks of inferred template counts. Generation probabilities in a later analysis came from a VDJ recombination model fitted to out-of-frame rearrangements, and those results were checked against IGoR. In a later analysis, TCR-TCR, TCR-HLA and TCR-CMV co-occurrence was scored with hypergeometric tests, and a repertoire-size bias correction was applied to TCR pairs. To estimate false discovery rates, a later analysis permuted the HLA or CMV assignments 20 times. In a later analysis, co-occurring TCRs were grouped using DBSCAN, with TCRdist sequence similarity added in when clustering inside HLA-allele-positive subsets. Repertoires with fewer than 30,000 or more than 120,000 public chains were left out of co-occurrence clustering, as were about five repertoires with anomalous nucleotide sharing. Imported from immuneACCESS, the table was reduced by TCRdb to in-frame sequences with V and J called. These copies leave out some clones; in studies compared against another copy, an unresolved V gene accounts for under half, and the cause of the remainder is not known. Clonal size and the V and J genes are those of that table, whereas D and trimming came from the DNA. The table for this sample shows about 160,000 clones. Of the sample, around 1.2% falls within the top ten clones.

The source is a woman between 55 and 75 years old in good health and CMV-seronegative. Sequenced material: PBMCs. In this chain, TRBV6-5 is recombined with TRBJ1-2; the D gene identity is not certain. Here the CDR3 is given as CASSLGKGGGYTF. The DNA is TGTGCCAGCAGCCTCGGGAAGGGTGGTGGCTACACCTTC.